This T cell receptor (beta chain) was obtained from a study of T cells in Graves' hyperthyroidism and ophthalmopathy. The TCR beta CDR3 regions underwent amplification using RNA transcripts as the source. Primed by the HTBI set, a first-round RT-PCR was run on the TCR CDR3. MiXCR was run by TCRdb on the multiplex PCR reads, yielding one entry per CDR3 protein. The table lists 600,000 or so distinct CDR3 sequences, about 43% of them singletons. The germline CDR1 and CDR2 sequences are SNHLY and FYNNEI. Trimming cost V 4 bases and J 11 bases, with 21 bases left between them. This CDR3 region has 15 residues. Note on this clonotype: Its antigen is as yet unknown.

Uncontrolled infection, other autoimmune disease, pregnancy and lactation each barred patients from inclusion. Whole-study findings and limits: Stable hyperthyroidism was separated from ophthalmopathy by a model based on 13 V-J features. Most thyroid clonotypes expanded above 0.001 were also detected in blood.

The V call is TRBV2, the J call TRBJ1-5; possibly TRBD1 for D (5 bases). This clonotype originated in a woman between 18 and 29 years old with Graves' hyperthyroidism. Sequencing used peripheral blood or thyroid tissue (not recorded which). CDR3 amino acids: CASSGNTGSQETQHF. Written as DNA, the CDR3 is TGTGCCAGCAGTGGTAATACAGGAAGCCAAGAGACCCAGCATTTT. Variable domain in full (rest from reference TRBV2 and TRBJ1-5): EPEVTQTPSHQVTQMGQEVILRCVPISNHLYFYWYRQILGQKVEFLVSFYNNEISEKSEIFDDQFSVERPDGSNFTLKIRSTKLEDSAMYFCASSGNTGSQETQHFGDGTRLSIL.